A single sample is the source of the 24 T cell receptor beta chains below, sequenced in a study of T cell repertoires in cytomegalovirus infection. These TCRs' antigens remain unknown. TCRdb reprocessed the reads with MiXCR, giving one entry per CDR3 protein. The table has a few hundred thousand distinct CDR3 sequences, approximately 40% seen once. Here the sequenced sample was cultured PBMCs, taken from culture after CMV antigen stimulation. These receptors were taken from a human donor in good health (CMV status not recorded). Some clones in this sample may be carry-over from other donors' samples.

The V call is TRBV7-6, the J call TRBJ2-1; perhaps TRBD1 as D (5 bases). Between the trimmed V and J ends, which lost 4 bases and 2 bases, there was a span of 9 bases. Germline-derived CDR1 and CDR2 are SGHVS and FNYEAQ. CDR3 length: 14 residues. The CDR3 nucleotides are TGTGCCAGCAGCTACCCGGACACCTACAATGAGCAGTTCTTC. As protein: CASSYPDTYNEQFF.

This clonotype has more than one count but fewer than ten. The chain recombines TRBV19 with TRBJ2-3; D may be TRBD2 (5 bases). The CDR3 loop spans 15 amino acids. Trimming removed 7 bases at V and 5 bases at J, with 19 bases between. The germline V gene has CDR1 LNHDA and CDR2 SQIVND (reference sequence). CDR3 DNA sequence: TGTGCCAGTACACTCACCATGGAGGTTGGAGATACGCAGTATTTT. Its translation: CASTLTMEVGDTQYF.

V and J are TRBV20-1 and TRBJ2-3; D is unresolved. This CDR3 contains 14 residues. Germline values: CDR1 DFQATT, CDR2 SNEGSKA (reference sequence). V lost 1 base to trimming and J lost 4 bases, with 12 bases between them. This CDR3 is CSARVGFDADTQYF. CDR3 sequence (DNA): TGCAGTGCTAGAGTGGGGTTTGATGCAGATACGCAGTATTTT.

V and J are TRBV7-2 and TRBJ2-2; 10 bases fit TRBD1. Germline lookup yields CDR1 SGHTA and CDR2 FQGNSA. J was trimmed by 8 bases and V by 3 bases; bases with no gene match: 12. The CDR3 runs 17 residues. The CDR3 nucleotides read TGTGCCAGCAGCTTTAAACCCGGGACAGGGGTATCTGGGGAGCTGTTTTTT. Translated, it gives CASSFKPGTGVSGELFF.

The chain uses TRBV20-1 and TRBJ1-1; maybe TRBD1 (6 bases). The CDR3 runs to 14 residues. Trimming pared 0 bases from V and 5 bases from J, leaving 13 bases between. The germline gives CDR1 DFQATT, CDR2 SNEGSKA (reference sequence). The CDR3 reads CSARDRGAGTEAFF. CDR3 in DNA: TGCAGTGCTAGAGATCGGGGGGCTGGAACTGAAGCTTTCTTT.

The table lists this clonotype with many counts. The V gene is TRBV7-8, the J gene TRBJ2-5; either TRBD1 or TRBD2 may fit D (6 bases each). CDR1 is SGHVS and CDR2 is FQNEAQ in the germline V gene. The CDR3 totals 14 residues. V shed 1 base and J shed 7 bases, with 13 bases lying between them. The CDR3 coding sequence is TGTGCCAGCAGCTTAGAGGGGGGCGCGGGGACCCAGTACTTC. It translates to CASSLEGGAGTQYF.

This chain uses TRBV7-2 with TRBJ2-7; unclear D gene. The CDR3 runs to 12 residues. V was clipped by 4 bases and J by 7 bases, with 11 bases between them. Germline assignment: CDR1 SGHTA and CDR2 FQGNSA. CDR3 amino acids: CASSSTLVEQYF. For the CDR3, the DNA is TGTGCCAGCAGCTCAACCCTAGTAGAGCAGTACTTC.

This sequence joins TRBV30 and TRBJ1-2; perhaps TRBD1 as D (6 bases). The CDR3 has 13 amino acids. Trimming took off 3 bases at V and 2 bases at J, with 10 bases between the two ends. Germline V CDR1 and CDR2: GTSNPN, SVGIG (reference sequence). In DNA, the CDR3 is TGTGCCTGGAGCGCCCAGGGGAACTATGGCTACACCTTC. Translation gives CAWSAQGNYGYTF.

The gene calls are TRBV9 and TRBJ2-5; D remains ambiguous. The V end was cut by 0 bases, the J end by 1 base, with 10 bases between. Germline V gives CDR1 SGDLS, CDR2 YYNGEE. There are 15 residues in the CDR3. The DNA of the CDR3 is TGTGCCAGCAGCGTAGATCCCGGTAGCCAAGAGACCCAGTACTTC. It specifies CASSVDPGSQETQYF.

This sequence joins TRBV6-6 and TRBJ2-7, with 9 bases lining up with TRBD1. Germline CDR1 reads MNHNY; CDR2 reads SVGAGI (reference sequence). The CDR3 runs 17 residues. V lost 6 bases and J lost 0; bases outside the gene matches: 12. The CDR3 sequence is CASSPLTGGELSYEQYF. The CDR3 region has the DNA TGTGCCAGCAGCCCTCTTACAGGGGGCGAACTCTCCTACGAGCAGTACTTC.

On this clonotype itself: It may be a read error: a sequence one base away is much more abundant. No conserved phenylalanine or tryptophan ends this CDR3, so it is likely a read error. The chain couples TRBV7-8 to TRBJ2-2; TRBD2 matches 9 bases. The CDR3 loop spans 14 amino acids. CDR1 is SGHVS and CDR2 is FQNEAQ in the germline V gene. Trimming took 6 bases from V and 6 from J; bases not matched to a gene: 5. The CDR3 sequence is CASRGLAAAGELFL. In nucleotides, the CDR3 is TGTGCCAGCAGGGGACTAGCCGCGGCCGGGGAGCTGTTTTTA.

This clonotype was seen just once. The chain is built from TRBV12-3 or TRBV12-4 and TRBJ2-7; D gene ambiguous. V lost 5 bases, J lost 6 bases, and 11 bases lay in between. This CDR3 spans 12 amino acids. As DNA, the CDR3 is TGTGCCAGCAGTGCCGGTTCTCTCGAGCAGTACTTC. Translation: CASSAGSLEQYF.

The rearrangement links TRBV5-5 to TRBJ1-5; no firm D call. The CDR3 has 16 amino acids. Germline V CDR1 and CDR2: SGHKS, YYEKEE (reference sequence). The germline V and J ends were trimmed by 4 bases and 2 bases, with 16 bases remaining between them. CDR3 bases: TGTGCCAGCAGCCCCCGTCCGGGTGGACGCAATCAGCCCCAGCATTTT. This encodes CASSPRPGGRNQPQHF.

The rearrangement uses TRBV20-1 and TRBJ2-7; no firm D call. This CDR3 is 12 amino acids long. The V and J ends lost 3 bases and 2 bases respectively, with 8 bases between them. Germline loops: CDR1 DFQATT, CDR2 SNEGSKA (reference sequence). The DNA of the CDR3 is TGCAGTGCTAGGTGGAGAACCTACGAGCAGTACTTC. This codes for CSARWRTYEQYF.

V is TRBV7-2 and J is TRBJ2-1; 11 nucleotides line up with TRBD2. In germline, CDR1 is SGHTA, CDR2 FQGNSA. With 1 base clipped from V and 6 bases from J, the junction kept 14 bases outside the gene matches. This CDR3 comprises 19 residues. This chain's CDR3 is CASSLDPIVLAGGTNEQFF. In DNA, the CDR3 is TGTGCCAGCAGCTTAGACCCTATCGTTCTAGCGGGGGGCACCAATGAGCAGTTCTTC.

The rearrangement joins TRBV7-8 to TRBJ2-3; D might be TRBD1 or TRBD2, each matching 5 bases. Germline V lookup: CDR1 SGHVS, CDR2 FQNEAQ. Trimming cost V 7 bases and J 5 bases, with 16 bases left between them. This CDR3 has 14 amino acids. CDR3 nucleotides: TGTGCCAGCAAGTTGTTGGGGGTTGAAGATACGCAGTATTTT. Its protein product is CASKLLGVEDTQYF.

The chain combines TRBV7-2 with TRBJ2-1; D is tentatively TRBD1 or TRBD2 (5 bases each). This CDR3 is 15 amino acids long. Germline V CDR1 and CDR2: SGHTA, FQGNSA. V gave up 1 base and J gave up 4 bases, with 11 bases separating them. The CDR3 spells CASSLGRGDYNEQFF. For the CDR3, the DNA is TGTGCCAGCAGCTTAGGCCGAGGGGATTACAATGAGCAGTTCTTC.

The rearrangement links TRBV7-2 to TRBJ2-1; D gene unclear. The V and J ends lost 5 bases and 1 base respectively, with 15 bases between them. The length of the CDR3 is 16 residues. Germline assignment: CDR1 SGHTA and CDR2 FQGNSA. The CDR3 here is CASSLHTDPSYNEQFF. CDR3 bases: TGTGCCAGCAGCCTGCATACCGACCCGTCCTACAATGAGCAGTTCTTC.

J is TRBJ2-5 and V is TRBV20-1, with 9 positions matching TRBD2. V was clipped by 0 bases and J by 5 bases; unmatched bases: 10. This CDR3 region has 16 residues. Germline CDR1 reads DFQATT; CDR2 reads SNEGSKA (reference sequence). The chain's CDR3 is CSARDLRAGGMETQYF. CDR3 DNA sequence: TGCAGTGCTAGAGATCTCAGAGCGGGGGGAATGGAGACCCAGTACTTC.

V is TRBV19 and J is TRBJ1-1, with D tentatively TRBD1 (6 bases). The CDR3 is 14 residues long. Germline loops: CDR1 LNHDA, CDR2 SQIVND (reference sequence). V gave up 5 bases and J gave up 3 bases, with 13 bases separating them. CDR3 nucleotides: TGTGCCAGTAGTTTTCACAGGGTCGACACTGAAGCTTTCTTT. Its protein product is CASSFHRVDTEAFF.

The chain carries TRBV12-3 or TRBV12-4 and TRBJ1-4; weak D call: TRBD1 (5 bases). V dropped 6 bases and J dropped 0 bases, with 14 bases sitting between them. CDR3 size: 16 residues. The CDR3 nucleotides read TGTGCCAGCAGCCCGAACCAGGGCCCAACTAATGAAAAACTGTTTTTT. Protein: CASSPNQGPTNEKLFF.

This clonotype was recorded at least ten times. The chain uses TRBV7-2 and TRBJ2-3; D not resolved. The ends were cut back, 2 bases at V and 6 bases at J, with 6 bases in the middle. Germline-derived CDR1 and CDR2 are SGHTA and FQGNSA. The CDR3 extends over 12 amino acids. The CDR3 nucleotides read TGTGCCAGCAGCTTAAGTGGCGATACGCAGTATTTT. This translates into CASSLSGDTQYF. Based on the CDR3 plus reference TRBV7-2 and TRBJ2-3, the full variable domain is GAGVSQSPSNKVTEKGKDVELRCDPISGHTALYWYRQSLGQGLEFLIYFQGNSAPDKSGLPSDRFSAERTGGSVSTLTIQRTQQEDSAVYLCASSLSGDTQYFGPGTRLTVL.

The genes are TRBV7-2 and TRBJ2-4, with D perhaps matching TRBD1 or TRBD2 (5 bases each). Germline V gene sequence: CDR1 SGHTA, CDR2 FQGNSA. V gave up 2 bases and J gave up 6 bases, with 11 bases separating them. This CDR3 is 14 amino acids long. Here the CDR3 reads CASSLLGTPNIQYF. The CDR3 bases are TGTGCCAGCAGCTTACTGGGGACCCCAAACATTCAGTACTTC.

The J gene is TRBJ2-2, the V gene TRBV2, with D unclear. Germline V gives CDR1 SNHLY, CDR2 FYNNEI. This CDR3 has 14 residues. Trimming left V 6 bases short and J 1 base short, with 9 bases between. CDR3 coding DNA: TGTGCCAGCAGACCCGGACGGAACACCGGGGAGCTGTTTTTT. It translates to CASRPGRNTGELFF.